These 14 T cell receptor beta chains were all obtained from the same sample, sequenced in a study of cytomegalovirus exposure and HLA in healthy donors. The PCR contained 60 Vbeta and 13 Jbeta primers. Generated by immunoSEQ multiplex PCR, the TCRdb table keeps only in-frame clones and is missing some. The table records over 80,000 clones, roughly four fifths of them present only once. Sequencing was done on a sample of PBMCs. These receptors were obtained from a man under 40 in good health and CMV-seropositive.

V gene TRBV4-1 combines with J gene TRBJ2-2; D is perhaps TRBD2 (5 bases). The CDR3 sequence is 20 residues long. V was clipped by 0 bases and J by 4 bases, with 24 bases between them. CDR1 is MGHRA, CDR2 YSYEKL, per germline. The CDR3 here is CASSQDEITSGIVATGELFF. As DNA, the CDR3 is TGCGCCAGCAGCCAAGATGAAATAACAAGCGGCATTGTGGCCACCGGGGAGCTGTTTTTT.

The chain uses TRBV28 and TRBJ1-6; TRBD1 matches 7 bases. Germline CDR1 reads MDHEN; CDR2 reads SYDVKM. CDR3 length equals 15 residues. J lost 0 bases, V lost 5 bases, and 1 base had no gene match. The CDR3 DNA is TGTGCCAGCAGTCGGGACAGCTCCTATAATTCACCCCTCCACTTT. It codes for CASSRDSSYNSPLHF. Based on the CDR3 plus reference TRBV28 and TRBJ1-6, the full variable domain is DVKVTQSSRYLVKRTGEKVFLECVQDMDHENMFWYRQDPGLGLRLIYFSYDVKMKEKGDIPEGYSVSREKKERFSLILESASTNQTSMYLCASSRDSSYNSPLHFGNGTRLTVT.

The V call is TRBV10-3, the J call TRBJ2-7, with 7 positions matching TRBD1. Germline lookup yields CDR1 ENHRY and CDR2 SYGVKD. J gave up 3 bases and V 6 bases, and 11 bases lay outside the gene matches. This CDR3 comprises 15 residues. The CDR3 loop is CAIRSTGAPIYEQYF. CDR3 in DNA: TGTGCCATCAGATCAACAGGGGCTCCTATCTACGAGCAGTACTTC.

The chain combines TRBV5-1 with TRBJ2-1; 9 bases match TRBD2. The trim removed 0 bases at V and 3 bases at J, leaving 4 bases unmatched. The germline gives CDR1 SGHRS, CDR2 YFSETQ. The CDR3 contains 16 residues. The CDR3 loop is CASSLESSGVYNEQFF. The CDR3 DNA sequence: TGCGCCAGCAGCTTGGAATCTAGCGGGGTCTACAATGAGCAGTTCTTC. Using reference TRBV5-1 and TRBJ2-1 for the parts outside the CDR3, the full variable domain is KAGVTQTPRYLIKTRGQQVTLSCSPISGHRSVSWYQQTPGQGLQFLFEYFSETQRNKGNFPGRFSGRQFSNSRSEMNVSTLELGDSALYLCASSLESSGVYNEQFFGPGTRLTVL.

The chain uses TRBV6-1 and TRBJ1-1; a possible D gene is TRBD1 (6 bases). CDR1 is MNHNS, CDR2 SASEGT, per germline. V shed 1 base and J shed 14 bases, with 20 bases lying between them. The CDR3 consists of 14 residues. In DNA form, the CDR3 reads TGTGCCAGCAGTGAAGGGTTAAAGGGGGACCCTAGCTTCTTT. Translating gives CASSEGLKGDPSFF.

On this clone itself: Relative to the germline gene, one junction end is altered; a read error may explain this. This sample includes further DNA sequences coding for the same CDR3. This chain connects TRBV4-1 to TRBJ2-2, with D possibly being TRBD1 (5 bases). This CDR3 has 17 residues. Per germline, CDR1 MGHRA and CDR2 YSYEKL. CDR3 sequence reads: CASSQVQSQANTGELFF. As DNA, the CDR3 is TGCGCCAGCAGTCAAGTACAGTCACAGGCGAACACCGGGGAGCTGTTTTTT.

This sequence joins TRBV28 and TRBJ2-3; 8 nucleotides match TRBD1. V gave up 5 bases and J gave up 8 bases; unmatched junction bases: 6. Germline CDR1 MDHEN, CDR2 SYDVKM. CDR3 size: 13 residues. CDR3 nucleotide sequence: TGTGCCAGCAGTCGACAGGGGTCTGGTACGCAGTATTTT. Its translation: CASSRQGSGTQYF. The entire variable domain, with the rest obtained from reference TRBV28 and TRBJ2-3, is as follows: DVKVTQSSRYLVKRTGEKVFLECVQDMDHENMFWYRQDPGLGLRLIYFSYDVKMKEKGDIPEGYSVSREKKERFSLILESASTNQTSMYLCASSRQGSGTQYFGPGTRLTVL.

V usage is TRBV5-1 and J usage is TRBJ2-1; weak D call: TRBD1 (5 bases). The CDR3 runs 16 residues. Germline CDR1 reads SGHRS; CDR2 reads YFSETQ. The V gene lost 3 bases and the J gene lost 0 bases, with 13 bases spanning the gap. The CDR3 DNA follows: TGCGCCAGCAGCTCCTGGGGCGGAAGCTCCTACAATGAGCAGTTCTTC. Protein sequence: CASSSWGGSSYNEQFF.

The chain employs TRBV28 and TRBJ1-3; 7 bases are shared with TRBD1. This CDR3 has 17 residues. In germline, CDR1 is MDHEN, CDR2 SYDVKM. Trimming removed 1 base from V and 0 bases from J; junction bases left unmatched: 6. The CDR3 nucleotides are TGTGCCAGCAGTTTATCGTGGACAGGTCTCTCTGGAAACACCATATATTTT. It specifies CASSLSWTGLSGNTIYF.

V and J are TRBV27 and TRBJ2-7, with TRBD1 matching over 10 bases. V lost 6 bases and J lost 2; bases outside the gene matches: 4. This CDR3 has 14 residues. CDR1 is MNHEY, CDR2 SMNVEV, per germline (reference sequence). CDR3 nucleotides: TGTGCCAGCAGCACCGGGACAGGGGCCTACGAGCAGTACTTC. This codes for CASSTGTGAYEQYF.

The V and J genes are TRBV19 and TRBJ1-5; D unclear. Trimming pared 3 bases from V and 4 bases from J, leaving 7 bases between. The CDR3 is 13 amino acids. The germline V gene encodes CDR1 LNHDA and CDR2 SQIVND (reference sequence). The CDR3 protein is CASSMGRNQPQHF. Written as DNA, the CDR3 is TGTGCCAGTAGTATGGGCAGAAATCAGCCCCAGCATTTT.

The chain recombines TRBV29-1 with TRBJ1-2, with D perhaps TRBD1 (5 bases). Germline V lookup: CDR1 SQVTM, CDR2 ANQGSEA. The CDR3 has 12 amino acids. Trimming removed 0 bases at V and 4 bases at J, with 6 bases between. This CDR3 is CSVEDRAYGYTF. The DNA for the CDR3 is TGCAGCGTTGAAGACAGGGCCTATGGCTACACCTTC.

This clone was counted only a few times. J is TRBJ2-2 and V is TRBV9, with a possible D match to TRBD1 (6 bases). V gave up 2 bases and J gave up 5 bases, with 16 bases separating them. Germline CDR1 reads SGDLS; CDR2 reads YYNGEE. The CDR3 covers 16 residues. The CDR3 DNA reads TGTGCCAGCAGCGTTAGGATCGACAGGAGGACCGGGGAGCTGTTTTTT. Protein: CASSVRIDRRTGELFF.

The chain carries TRBV28 and TRBJ1-5; a weak D match, TRBD1 (5 bases). Germline CDR1 and CDR2: MDHEN and SYDVKM. Deletions cut 6 bases from V and 4 bases from J, with 7 bases between. The CDR3 consists of 12 residues. The CDR3 spells CASRPGNQPQHF. Here the CDR3 DNA reads TGTGCCAGCAGACCAGGGAATCAGCCCCAGCATTTT.